This T cell receptor beta chain was recorded in a study of blood T cell repertoires in COVID-19. Study-wide background: Spain, Italy and the United States supplied samples that represented acute and convalescent COVID-19. PBMCs, B-cell-depleted T cells, or T cells provided the cDNA or gDNA that made up the material.

Authors' analysis steps: Quantification of nucleated cells was approximated via reference gene primer amplification. Sequencing used immunoSEQ multiplex PCR; TCRdb keeps in-frame clones, though not all of them. The V and J calls and clone size come from that table; D and trimming were worked out from the DNA. This repertoire shows 150,000 to 200,000 clones, under 95% found once; its top ten account for around 2.1%. The CDR3 has 13 residues. V lost 6 bases, J lost 4 bases, and 5 bases stayed unmatched. Germline-derived CDR1 and CDR2 are LNHDA and SQIVND (reference sequence). Sequencing was carried out using peripheral blood. This chain connects TRBV19 to TRBJ1-1; 7 bases match TRBD1. The source of this sequence is a man in his late teens or twenties with acute or convalescent COVID-19. The chain's CDR3 is CASSNRGRTEAFF. The CDR3 DNA follows: TGTGCCAGTAGCAACAGGGGACGCACTGAAGCTTTCTTT.